A single sample is the source of the 27 T cell receptor beta chains below, sequenced in a study of regulatory T cells in long-lasting Graves disease. TCR beta libraries were built with iRepertoire HTBI primers and Arm-PCR of CDR3 regions. TCRdb ran MiXCR on the multiplex PCR reads and lists one entry per CDR3 protein. Here the sample spans some 230,000 distinct CDR3 sequences, approximately 20% being singletons. Time point indicated: newly diagnosed GD, antithyroid drugs for less than 3 months. PBMC-extracted RNA yielded the TCR library. Sequencing was performed on peripheral blood mononuclear cells (PBMCs), taken at new diagnosis, from a patient treated with antithyroid drugs. The receptors derive from a female donor with Graves disease.

This clonotype was detected a few times. A far larger clone differs by one base, so this is likely a read error. The V gene is TRBV6-1, the J gene TRBJ1-2; 9 nucleotides agree with TRBD1. The length of the CDR3 is 13 residues. V gave up 4 bases and J gave up 3 bases; unmatched junction bases: 0. In germline, CDR1 is MNHNS, CDR2 SASEGT. CDR3 region: CASSGTGDYGYTF. The CDR3 DNA follows: TGTGCCAGCAGTGGGACAGGGGACTATGGCTACACCTTC.

The sample holds many counts of this clonotype. The J gene is TRBJ1-4, the V gene TRBV2, with TRBD1 matching 9 bases. This CDR3 has 14 amino acids. In germline, CDR1 is SNHLY, CDR2 FYNNEI. The V gene end was trimmed by 6 bases and the J gene end by 5 bases; junction bases not matched to a gene: 4. The CDR3 region is CASRVTGGNEKLFF. The CDR3 bases are TGTGCCAGCAGGGTGACAGGGGGGAATGAAAAACTGTTTTTT.

This clonotype showed up just a few times. A read error likely explains this, since a far larger clone differs by one base. The chain carries TRBV7-9 and TRBJ2-1; TRBD1 matches at 7 bases. The CDR3 has 12 amino acids. V trimming: 5 bases; J trimming: 8 bases; junction bases outside the gene matches: 3. Per germline, CDR1 SEHNR and CDR2 FQNEAQ (reference sequence). This CDR3 reads CASSITGDEQFF. In DNA, the CDR3 is TGTGCCAGCAGCATCACAGGGGATGAGCAGTTCTTC.

Many counts were recorded for this clonotype. Written as DNA, the CDR3 is TGTGCCAGCTCACCAGAGCCGCAGGGTGCAACTAATGAAAAACTGTTTTTT. It encodes CASSPEPQGATNEKLFF. The J gene is TRBJ1-4, the V gene TRBV18; tentatively, D is TRBD1 (5 bases). CDR1 and CDR2 from the germline V gene are KGHSH and LQKENI. CDR3 size: 17 residues. V was pared by 2 bases and J by 0 bases, with 13 bases between.

In this sample, this clonotype turned up a few times. This chain joins TRBV7-2 and TRBJ2-1, with a weak D call TRBD2 (6 bases). V lost 1 base and J 5 bases, leaving 15 bases between the germline ends. CDR1 and CDR2 from the germline V gene are SGHTA and FQGNSA. The CDR3 covers 16 residues. The CDR3 DNA follows: TGTGCCAGCAGCTTAGTCCCAGGACTACACGACAATGAGCAGTTCTTC. Encoded protein: CASSLVPGLHDNEQFF.

At least ten counts were recorded for this clonotype. The rearrangement links TRBV6-1 to TRBJ2-7, with a tentative D call TRBD2 (5 bases). This CDR3 spans 14 amino acids. The V end was cut by 3 bases, the J end by 0 bases, with 9 bases between. Germline CDR1 is MNHNS and CDR2 is SASEGT. For the CDR3, the DNA is TGTGCCAGCAGTGACCCGGGATTCTCCTACGAGCAGTACTTC. This encodes CASSDPGFSYEQYF.

This clonotype was seen repeatedly, ten times or more. The chain recombines TRBV30 with TRBJ1-2; 8 nucleotides line up with TRBD1. After removal of 2 bases from V and 8 bases from J, the junction contained 7 bases not matched to a gene. The germline V gene encodes CDR1 GTSNPN and CDR2 SVGIG (reference sequence). The CDR3 has 13 residues. In nucleotides, the CDR3 is TGTGCCTGGAGTTTCACAGGGGGTCTGGGCTACACCTTC. Translated, it gives CAWSFTGGLGYTF.

This clonotype appeared many times. V and J are TRBV7-8 and TRBJ1-2; D is uncertain. This CDR3 has 14 residues. Germline CDR1 reads SGHVS; CDR2 reads FQNEAQ. V gave up 1 base and J gave up 4 bases, with 10 bases separating them. CDR3 residues: CASSLDTFVYGYTF. The CDR3 DNA is TGTGCCAGCAGCTTAGATACGTTTGTCTATGGCTACACCTTC.

This clonotype was seen at least ten times. The chain joins TRBV4-2 to TRBJ2-4; TRBD1 is a possible D gene (6 bases). Germline CDR1 LGHNA, CDR2 YNFKEQ. CDR3 length: 13 residues. Trimming took 5 bases from V and 10 from J, leaving 15 bases between them. The CDR3 spells CASSLVDSPIQYF. CDR3 DNA: TGTGCCAGCAGCTTAGTGGACAGCCCGATTCAGTACTTC.

CDR3 loop: CATESQGADTGELFF. CDR3 bases: TGTGCCACCGAATCACAGGGGGCGGACACCGGGGAGCTGTTTTTT. The rearrangement uses TRBV24-1 and TRBJ2-2; TRBD1 matches 9 bases. Per the germline V gene, CDR1 is KGHDR and CDR2 is SFDVKD. V dropped 9 bases and J dropped 3; count of bases not matched to a gene: 7. The CDR3 spans 15 residues.

This clonotype has only one observation. This likely traces to a read error, being one base from a far larger clone. The chain carries TRBV7-9 and TRBJ1-4; D gene unclear. The J call is in doubt because the DNA end fits TRBJ1-6 better. Germline V lookup: CDR1 SEHNR, CDR2 FQNEAQ (reference sequence). The CDR3 extends over 16 amino acids. The CDR3 DNA is TGTGCCAGCAGCTTAAAAGGCAGCTCCTATAATTCATCCCTCCACTTT. It yields the protein CASSLKGSSYNSSLHF.

The sample holds many counts of this clonotype. The chain carries TRBV28 and TRBJ2-4; 9 bases are a match to TRBD1. Germline-derived CDR1 and CDR2 are MDHEN and SYDVKM. The CDR3 spans 14 residues. Trimming cost V 5 bases and J 9 bases; bases outside gene matches: 8. The CDR3 sequence is CASSPTGGYGIQYF. CDR3 coding DNA: TGTGCCAGCAGTCCTACAGGGGGCTACGGCATTCAGTACTTC.

This clonotype showed up many times. The rearrangement links TRBV19 to TRBJ2-6; 8 nucleotides align to TRBD2. In germline, CDR1 is LNHDA, CDR2 SQIVND (reference sequence). V dropped 3 bases and J dropped 0; count of bases not matched to a gene: 1. The CDR3 length is 16 residues. CDR3 protein: CASSIRGGSGANVLTF. DNA for the CDR3: TGTGCCAGTAGTATTCGGGGGGGCTCTGGGGCCAACGTCCTGACTTTC. The variable domain in full, completed from reference TRBV19 and TRBJ2-6, reads DGGITQSPKYLFRKEGQNVTLSCEQNLNHDAMYWYRQDPGQGLRLIYYSQIVNDFQKGDIAEGYSVSREKKESFPLTVTSAQKNPTAFYLCASSIRGGSGANVLTFGAGSRLTVL.

With respect to this clonotype: Being one base from a much bigger clone, this may be a read error. The chain joins TRBV19 to TRBJ1-4; D ambiguous. In germline, CDR1 is LNHDA, CDR2 SQIVND (reference sequence). This CDR3 comprises 14 residues. This CDR3 is CASKGRFINEELFF. In nucleotides, the CDR3 is TGTGCCAGTAAGGGAAGGTTTATTAATGAAGAACTGTTTTTT.

The V and J genes are TRBV6-1 and TRBJ1-2, with TRBD1 matching over 8 bases. The CDR3 has 15 residues. The ends lost 0 bases at V and 5 bases at J; junction bases unmatched: 5. Germline CDR1 and CDR2: MNHNS and SASEGT. The CDR3 here is CASSEAPGGSYGYTF. The CDR3 DNA reads TGTGCCAGCAGTGAAGCACCAGGGGGCTCTTATGGCTACACCTTC.

In this sample, this clonotype turned up many times. Here the CDR3 reads CASTPSGGGKKLFF. The CDR3 region has the DNA TGTGCCAGCACCCCCTCGGGCGGTGGGAAAAAACTGTTTTTT. This chain uses TRBV6-2 or TRBV6-3 with TRBJ1-4; D call uncertain. Deletions cut 7 bases from V and 9 bases from J, with 18 bases between. The CDR3 length is 14 residues. Germline V gene data show CDR1 as MNHEY and CDR2 as SVGEGT.

This clonotype has only a few counts. The J gene is TRBJ1-5, the V gene TRBV19, with TRBD1 identical over 7 bases. The CDR3 loop spans 16 amino acids. With 6 bases clipped from V and 3 bases from J, the junction kept 11 bases outside the gene matches. Germline-derived CDR1 and CDR2 are LNHDA and SQIVND (reference sequence). The CDR3 nucleotides read TGTGCCAGTAGGCCTCCCGGGACAGTTTACAATCAGCCCCAGCATTTT. It yields the protein CASRPPGTVYNQPQHF.

Many counts were recorded for this clonotype. The rearrangement joins TRBV7-2 to TRBJ2-5; 9 nucleotides agree with TRBD1. Trimming cost V 6 bases and J 7 bases; bases outside gene matches: 15. This CDR3 has 16 residues. The germline CDR1 and CDR2 sequences are SGHTA and FQGNSA. This chain's CDR3 is CASRIPGTGPLGTQYF. For the CDR3, the DNA is TGTGCCAGCAGGATTCCCGGGACAGGGCCCCTCGGGACCCAGTACTTC.

The V call is TRBV9, the J call TRBJ2-7; the D is unclear. The ends were cut back, 4 bases at V and 0 bases at J, with 14 bases in the middle. The CDR3 loop spans 15 amino acids. The V gene's germline CDR1 is SGDLS and CDR2 YYNGEE. Here the CDR3 DNA reads TGTGCCAGCAGCCCCTATGGGGTCAGCTCCTACGAGCAGTACTTC. Residues: CASSPYGVSSYEQYF.

This clonotype was detected ten times or more. This chain uses TRBV5-1 with TRBJ2-5, with D uncertain. The CDR3 has 14 residues. Germline V CDR1 and CDR2: SGHRS, YFSETQ. Between the trimmed V and J ends, which lost 0 bases and 2 bases, there was a span of 8 bases. The CDR3 nucleotides are TGCGCCAGCAGCTTGGGAACAGAACAAGAGACCCAGTACTTC. It translates to CASSLGTEQETQYF.

This clonotype was recorded at least ten times. The rearrangement links TRBV6-1 to TRBJ2-1; 10 nucleotides match TRBD2. The junction had 10 bases not matched to a gene; V was cut back by 5 bases and J by 6 bases. CDR1 and CDR2 from the germline V gene are MNHNS and SASEGT. The CDR3 length is 16 residues. The CDR3 nucleotides read TGTGCCAGCAGTCACGGGTTGGTAGCGGGAGGCAATGAGCAGTTCTTC. This translates into CASSHGLVAGGNEQFF.

For this clonotype: A much larger clone differs by one base, so this may be a read error. The CDR3: CASSDRDLGAQYF. As DNA, the CDR3 is TGTGCCAGCAGCGACCGGGACCTCGGGGCCCAGTACTTC. The rearrangement uses TRBV5-5 and TRBJ2-1, with D perhaps being TRBD1 or TRBD2 (5 bases each). Gene TRBJ2-5 matches the end of the DNA better, so the J call may be wrong. Germline V gives CDR1 SGHKS, CDR2 YYEKEE (reference sequence). The CDR3 sequence is 13 residues long.

The chain links TRBV13 to TRBJ2-7; D might be TRBD2 (5 bases). Germline CDR1 and CDR2: PRHDT and FYEKMQ (reference sequence). V was shortened by 5 bases and J by 2 bases, with 13 bases between the two germline ends. The CDR3 is 14 residues long. This chain's CDR3 is CASSRGLTTYEQYF. For the CDR3, the DNA is TGTGCCAGCAGCCGCGGACTTACAACCTACGAGCAGTACTTC.

The genes are TRBV19 and TRBJ2-1; 7 bases fit TRBD2. Germline loops: CDR1 LNHDA, CDR2 SQIVND (reference sequence). The CDR3 length is 13 residues. The V segment lost 7 bases and the J segment 10 bases; nucleotides outside the gene matches: 10. The CDR3 here is CASTPGLAAEQFF. The CDR3 region has the DNA TGTGCCAGTACCCCGGGTCTAGCGGCCGAGCAGTTCTTC.

This clonotype was seen more than once but under ten times. With a much larger clone just one base away, this may be a read error. The chain is built from TRBV7-2 and TRBJ1-2; perhaps TRBD1 as D (5 bases). Germline CDR1 is SGHTA and CDR2 is FQGNSA. Trimming took off 2 bases at V and 5 bases at J, with 18 bases between the two ends. The CDR3 is made up of 16 amino acids. The CDR3 sequence is CASSLRSLGGVYGYTF. DNA of the CDR3: TGTGCCAGCAGCTTACGGTCGCTCGGGGGAGTTTATGGCTACACCTTC.

In this sample, this clonotype turned up many times. The V call is TRBV2, the J call TRBJ2-2; no definite D call. Germline values: CDR1 SNHLY, CDR2 FYNNEI. V was clipped by 5 bases and J by 1 base, with 17 bases between them. This CDR3 spans 17 amino acids. DNA of the CDR3: TGTGCCAGCAGTTTAAGGGCCCCCACAGTGAACACCGGGGAGCTGTTTTTT. This sequence encodes CASSLRAPTVNTGELFF. The variable domain in full, with the rest retrieved from reference TRBV2 and TRBJ2-2, is EPEVTQTPSHQVTQMGQEVILRCVPISNHLYFYWYRQILGQKVEFLVSFYNNEISEKSEIFDDQFSVERPDGSNFTLKIRSTKLEDSAMYFCASSLRAPTVNTGELFFGEGSRLTVL.

This clonotype was counted many times. This chain connects TRBV20-1 to TRBJ2-1; 9 bases match TRBD2. The V and J ends lost 1 base and 8 bases, in that order; junction bases with no gene match: 9. This CDR3 has 15 amino acids. The germline V gene encodes CDR1 DFQATT and CDR2 SNEGSKA (reference sequence). The CDR3 protein is CSARVGTSNGDEQFF. In DNA, the CDR3 is TGCAGTGCTAGAGTAGGGACTAGCAATGGCGATGAGCAGTTCTTC.